These 22 T cell receptor beta chains were all obtained from the same sample, sequenced in a study of blood T cell repertoires in COVID-19. The protocol was immunoSEQ multiplex PCR, while the TCRdb copy is restricted to in-frame clones and leaves out a portion. The sample consists of a few hundred thousand clones, approximately 86% of them appearing once. The specimen was PBMCs or T cells enriched from blood (not recorded which). The source is a woman in her sixties or seventies who had recovered from COVID-19.

The chain joins TRBV9 to TRBJ2-3, with 9 bases fitting TRBD2. The germline V gene encodes CDR1 SGDLS and CDR2 YYNGEE. The CDR3 has 19 residues. V was pared by 2 bases and J by 2 bases, with 15 bases of the junction left unmatched. The CDR3 region is CASSVGLARGNHYTDTQYF. CDR3 nucleotide sequence: TGTGCCAGCAGCGTTGGACTAGCGAGGGGGAACCACTACACAGATACGCAGTATTTT.

V and J are TRBV6-1 and TRBJ1-5; D is perhaps TRBD1 (5 bases). Germline V gives CDR1 MNHNS, CDR2 SASEGT. The CDR3 has 16 amino acids. V was pared by 4 bases and J by 5 bases, with 18 bases between. The CDR3 DNA follows: TGTGCCAGCAGTGCCCGAGTCGGGGGAGGTGATCAGCCCCAGCATTTT. Amino acids: CASSARVGGGDQPQHF.

This chain connects TRBV19 to TRBJ1-2; D possibly corresponds to TRBD1 (5 bases). The germline V gene encodes CDR1 LNHDA and CDR2 SQIVND (reference sequence). The CDR3 has 13 residues. V lost 10 bases and J 2 bases, leaving 14 bases between the germline ends. The CDR3 loop is CAIGGGGNYGYTF. The CDR3 DNA follows: TGTGCCATTGGGGGTGGAGGGAACTATGGCTACACCTTC.

This chain uses TRBV6-5 with TRBJ1-6; D may be TRBD1 (5 bases). Trimming took off 4 bases at V and 9 bases at J, with 16 bases between the two ends. Germline loops: CDR1 MNHEY, CDR2 SVGAGI. This CDR3 contains 15 residues. CDR3: CASSWGTYKGSPLHF. CDR3 nucleotides: TGTGCCAGCAGTTGGGGGACTTATAAAGGTTCACCCCTCCACTTT.

The chain has TRBV5-4 and TRBJ1-6; 7 nucleotides match TRBD1. The CDR3 contains 15 residues. With 4 bases clipped from V and 7 bases from J, the junction kept 8 bases outside the gene matches. In germline, CDR1 is SGHNT, CDR2 YYREEE (reference sequence). CDR3: CASSRQGPTNSPLHF. The CDR3 DNA sequence: TGTGCCAGCAGCAGACAGGGCCCTACAAATTCACCCCTCCACTTT.

This clone came up a few times. The V call is TRBV13, the J call TRBJ1-6, with a weak D call TRBD1 (6 bases). CDR1 is PRHDT and CDR2 is FYEKMQ in the germline V gene (reference sequence). The length of the CDR3 is 15 residues. V shed 0 bases and J shed 6 bases, with 9 bases lying between them. For the CDR3, the DNA is TGTGCCAGCAGCTTAGGTCAGGGGAGTAATTCACCCCTCCACTTT. This encodes CASSLGQGSNSPLHF.

The chain carries TRBV5-1 and TRBJ2-2; D remains ambiguous. The V and J ends lost 4 bases and 4 bases respectively, with 11 bases between them. Germline-derived CDR1 and CDR2 are SGHRS and YFSETQ. CDR3 length: 14 amino acids. CDR3 sequence: CASSPPSFTGELFF. CDR3 DNA sequence: TGCGCCAGCAGCCCCCCTTCGTTCACCGGGGAGCTGTTTTTT.

The rearrangement uses TRBV3-1 (or the pseudogene TRBV3-2) and TRBJ1-1; D gene unclear. CDR1 is LGHDT and CDR2 is YNNKEL in the germline V gene (reference sequence). The germline V and J ends were trimmed by 1 base and 1 base, with 10 bases remaining between them. The CDR3 totals 15 residues. The chain's CDR3 is CASSQGLPKNTEAFF. In DNA form, the CDR3 reads TGTGCCAGCAGCCAAGGACTGCCAAAGAACACTGAAGCTTTCTTT.

The chain couples TRBV3-1 (or the pseudogene TRBV3-2) to TRBJ1-6; D remains unclear. The CDR3 spans 13 residues. V lost 3 bases to trimming and J lost 10 bases, with 10 bases between them. The V gene's germline CDR1 is LGHDT and CDR2 YNNKEL (reference sequence). As DNA, the CDR3 is TGTGCCAGCAGCCAGGTAGAGGGATCACCCCTCCACTTT. Amino acids: CASSQVEGSPLHF.

This rearrangement joins TRBV5-4 to TRBJ1-2; D is possibly TRBD1 (5 bases). With 4 bases removed from V and 5 bases from J, the gap between germline ends came to 9 bases. CDR1 is SGHNT, CDR2 YYREEE, per germline (reference sequence). The CDR3 loop spans 12 amino acids. CDR3 protein: CASSPDTYGYTF. The CDR3 DNA reads TGTGCCAGCAGCCCGGACACTTATGGCTACACCTTC. Drawing the rest from reference TRBV5-4 and TRBJ1-2, the complete variable domain is ETGVTQSPTHLIKTRGQQVTLRCSSQSGHNTVSWYQQALGQGPQFIFQYYREEENGRGNFPPRFSGLQFPNYSSELNVNALELDDSALYLCASSPDTYGYTFGSGTRLTVV.

DNA of the CDR3: TGTGCCATCAGTGTAGCAGGGGGAGGTCAGCCCCAGCATTTT. Protein product: CAISVAGGGQPQHF. V and J are TRBV10-3 and TRBJ1-5; 7 nucleotides line up with TRBD1. This CDR3 has 14 residues. Trimming took 4 bases from V and 6 from J; bases not matched to a gene: 6. The germline V gene encodes CDR1 ENHRY and CDR2 SYGVKD.

The table lists this clone with a few counts. The CDR3 DNA reads TGCAGTGCTAGGAAACTTGGCTACACCTTC. Translation gives CSARKLGYTF. This chain joins TRBV20-1 and TRBJ1-2; no clear D gene. Germline CDR1 is DFQATT and CDR2 is SNEGSKA (reference sequence). V was cut by 3 bases and J by 7 bases, with 6 bases left in between. The CDR3 extends over 10 amino acids.

A remark on this clone: An end of the junction differs from the germline gene, which may be a read error. The chain has TRBV4-1 and TRBJ1-4; D uncertain. The CDR3 runs 14 residues. Germline V gene lookup returns CDR1 MGHRA and CDR2 YSYEKL. CDR3 in amino acids: CAGSQTGNNEKLFF. Written as DNA, the CDR3 is TGCGCCGGCAGCCAAACCGGGAACAATGAAAAACTGTTTTTT.

The chain joins TRBV5-1 to TRBJ2-5, with 10 positions matching TRBD2. CDR3 length: 16 residues. Germline lookup yields CDR1 SGHRS and CDR2 YFSETQ. V gave up 4 bases and J gave up 5 bases; unmatched junction bases: 11. CDR3 sequence: CASSPAEGAGGETQYF. Here the CDR3 DNA reads TGCGCCAGCAGCCCCGCCGAGGGAGCGGGGGGGGAGACCCAGTACTTC.

The CDR3 DNA reads TGCGCCAGCAATCCCCGGGGAGGGCCCACTGAAGCTTTCTTT. Protein product: CASNPRGGPTEAFF. The V call is TRBV10-1, the J call TRBJ1-1; D remains ambiguous. CDR3 length: 14 amino acids. Trimming took off 7 bases at V and 4 bases at J, with 16 bases between the two ends. Germline V gene sequence: CDR1 WNHNN, CDR2 SYGVQD (reference sequence).

The chain joins TRBV5-1 to TRBJ2-7; 7 bases agree with TRBD1. Germline trimming cut 0 bases from V and 2 bases from J; bases unmatched to any gene: 5. Germline CDR1 is SGHRS and CDR2 is YFSETQ. This CDR3 spans 15 amino acids. CDR3 DNA sequence: TGCGCCAGCAGCTTGGCCGGGACAGCCCCCTACGAGCAGTACTTC. Protein sequence: CASSLAGTAPYEQYF.

Concerning this clone: Other DNA sequences from this sample encode an identical CDR3 as well. The chain employs TRBV5-1 and TRBJ1-6; 9 nucleotides match TRBD1. The CDR3 spans 15 residues. The J segment lost 8 bases and the V segment lost 0 bases, leaving 3 bases of the junction unmatched. From germline, CDR1 is SGHRS and CDR2 YFSETQ. CDR3 region: CASSLAGQGYSPLHF. In DNA, the CDR3 is TGCGCCAGCAGCTTGGCAGGACAGGGGTATTCACCCCTCCACTTT.

This clone was seen a few times. The V call is TRBV4-1, the J call TRBJ2-2, with D possibly being TRBD2 (6 bases). Germline values: CDR1 MGHRA, CDR2 YSYEKL. This CDR3 is 19 amino acids long. The germline V and J ends were trimmed by 5 bases and 2 bases, with 24 bases remaining between them. For the CDR3, the DNA is TGCGCCAGCAGCTTCACCTTCGTGGCAGGGAGGAAAAACACCGGGGAGCTGTTTTTT. Amino acid sequence: CASSFTFVAGRKNTGELFF.

The chain is built from TRBV9 and TRBJ2-7, with a possible D match to TRBD2 (5 bases). The CDR3 has 13 residues. Germline V gene data show CDR1 as SGDLS and CDR2 as YYNGEE. V was trimmed by 0 bases and J by 5 bases, leaving 9 bases between them. CDR3 in DNA: TGTGCCAGCAGCGTAGGACTACCGGACGAGCAGTACTTC. This encodes CASSVGLPDEQYF.

This sequence joins TRBV6-1 and TRBJ1-6, with D perhaps TRBD1 (5 bases). The V end lost 1 base, the J end lost 6 bases, and 10 bases lay between the germline ends. The CDR3 runs to 15 residues. Germline CDR1 MNHNS, CDR2 SASEGT. CDR3 in DNA: TGTGCCAGCAGTGAAGGATCGACAGCTAATTCACCCCTCCACTTT. Translation gives CASSEGSTANSPLHF.

This clone has just a few counts. The rearrangement links TRBV3-1 (or the pseudogene TRBV3-2) to TRBJ1-2; D remains unclear. Germline lookup yields CDR1 LGHDT and CDR2 YNNKEL (reference sequence). This CDR3 comprises 13 residues. Deletions cut 5 bases from V and 1 base from J, with 8 bases between. CDR3 in amino acids: CASSSGDNYGYTF. DNA for the CDR3: TGTGCCAGCAGCTCCGGGGATAACTATGGCTACACCTTC.

The chain combines TRBV24-1 with TRBJ2-1, with 8 bases that match TRBD1. Germline values: CDR1 KGHDR, CDR2 SFDVKD. V shed 3 bases and J 1 base; nucleotides not matched to a gene: 4. This CDR3 region has 16 residues. CDR3 nucleotides: TGTGCCACCAGTGATCGACAGGGGAGATCCTACAATGAGCAGTTCTTC. The encoded protein is CATSDRQGRSYNEQFF.